Listed here is a single T cell receptor beta chain. Its antigen is as yet unknown. This sample is part of a study of shared clonotypes between healthy human individuals. Overall study results and limits: Blood alone was sampled, and tissue repertoires likely differ.

Germline V CDR1 and CDR2: MNHEY, SVGAGI. V was shortened by 5 bases and J by 7 bases, with 20 bases between the two germline ends. The CDR3 extends over 15 amino acids. Clones were sequenced by immunoSEQ multiplex PCR, and TCRdb holds only the in-frame ones, with some missing. The profile shows about 670,000 clones, about two thirds of them singletons. The V and J genes are TRBV6-5 and TRBJ1-1, with D tentatively TRBD1 (6 bases). Sequencing was carried out using memory CD4+ T cells sorted from blood. This sample's subset: CD45RA-negative fraction. The sequence was collected from a woman aged 25 to 45 in good health. CDR3: CASSVSGRTVFEAFF. CDR3 nucleotides: TGTGCCAGCAGTGTCTCGGGACGGACAGTATTTGAAGCTTTCTTT.